Listed here are 5 T cell receptor beta chains from one sample, sequenced in a study of CD8+ T cells in alopecia areata. Reverse transcribed after extraction, RNA yielded cDNA as the sequencing template. Repertoires were generated with immunoSEQ multiplex PCR, while TCRdb's copy carries only in-frame clones and drops some. The data contain about 200,000 clones, 57% of them singletons. Sequenced here: CD4+ T cells sorted from blood, sampled at week 0. Source of these receptors: a human donor with alopecia areata.

The V and J genes are TRBV25-1 and TRBJ2-7; D remains unclear. V was pared by 3 bases and J by 1 base, with 16 bases between. Per the germline V gene, CDR1 is MGHDK and CDR2 is SYGVNS. CDR3 length: 16 residues. The chain's CDR3 is CASSDWKGPLSYEQYF. CDR3 coding DNA: TGTGCCAGCAGTGATTGGAAGGGTCCTTTATCCTACGAGCAGTACTTC.

J is TRBJ2-7 and V is TRBV6-5; D is perhaps TRBD1 or TRBD2 (6 bases each). CDR3 length equals 13 residues. The germline CDR1 and CDR2 sequences are MNHEY and SVGAGI. V gave up 7 bases and J gave up 5 bases, with 15 bases separating them. DNA of the CDR3: TGTGCCAGCACTCAAGGGGGGTACAACGAGCAGTACTTC. Translation gives CASTQGGYNEQYF.

This clone was counted a few times. This chain connects TRBV19 to TRBJ1-1, with TRBD1 matching 7 bases. Germline assignment: CDR1 LNHDA and CDR2 SQIVND (reference sequence). CDR3 length: 13 residues. V was clipped by 3 bases and J by 6 bases; unmatched bases: 4. CDR3 nucleotide sequence: TGTGCCAGTAGTATTAACAGGGGCTCTGAAGCTTTCTTT. Residues: CASSINRGSEAFF.

V usage is TRBV2 and J usage is TRBJ2-7; D possibly uses TRBD1 or TRBD2 (6 bases each). The germline gives CDR1 SNHLY, CDR2 FYNNEI. The CDR3 extends over 14 amino acids. V was shortened by 3 bases and J by 5 bases, with 14 bases between the two germline ends. The CDR3 sequence: CASSDPRGVDEQYF. As DNA, the CDR3 is TGTGCCAGCAGTGATCCTAGGGGGGTCGACGAGCAGTACTTC.

J is TRBJ2-7 and V is TRBV7-8; a weak D match, TRBD1 (6 bases). This CDR3 is 15 amino acids long. Trimming removed 7 bases at V and 0 bases at J, with 16 bases between. Germline values: CDR1 SGHVS, CDR2 FQNEAQ. The CDR3 bases are TGTGCCAGCACGTTACGACAGGCCAGCTCCTACGAGCAGTACTTC. Its protein product is CASTLRQASSYEQYF.